The sequence of this T cell receptor (beta chain) was determined in a study of cytomegalovirus exposure and HLA in healthy donors. Measured with immunoSEQ multiplex PCR; TCRdb has only the in-frame clones, and not every one. The table shows about 56,000 clones, with approximately 95% occurring only once. In germline, CDR1 is SGHTA, CDR2 FQGNSA. This CDR3 region has 14 residues. Unmatched junction bases numbered 3, after V lost 3 bases and J lost 2 bases. Input material: PBMCs. This chain links TRBV7-2 with TRBJ1-2, with 7 bases identical to TRBD1. This sequence was found in a woman under 30 in good health and CMV-seronegative. DNA for the CDR3: TGTGCCAGCAGCTTCTGGGACAGCAACTATGGCTACACCTTC. As protein: CASSFWDSNYGYTF.